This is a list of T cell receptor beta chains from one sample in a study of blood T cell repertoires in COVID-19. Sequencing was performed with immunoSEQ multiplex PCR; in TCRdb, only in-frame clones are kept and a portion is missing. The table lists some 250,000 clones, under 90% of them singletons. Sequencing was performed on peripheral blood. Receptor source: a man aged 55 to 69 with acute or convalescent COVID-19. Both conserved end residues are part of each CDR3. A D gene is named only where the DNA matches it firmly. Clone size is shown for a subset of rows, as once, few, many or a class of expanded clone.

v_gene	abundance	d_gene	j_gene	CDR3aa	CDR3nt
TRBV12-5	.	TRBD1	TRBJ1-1	CASGMGQPYTEAFF	TGTGCTAGTGGTATGGGACAGCCCTACACTGAAGCTTTCTTT
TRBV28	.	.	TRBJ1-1	CASGKGGSTNTEAFF	TGTGCCAGCGGAAAAGGGGGTTCGACGAACACTGAAGCTTTCTTT
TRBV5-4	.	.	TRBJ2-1	CASSSLQGGQTGEQFF	TGTGCCAGCAGCTCTCTTCAGGGGGGCCAAACGGGTGAGCAGTTCTTC
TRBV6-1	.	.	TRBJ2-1	CASSEATATYNEQFF	TGTGCCAGCAGTGAAGCAACAGCTACCTACAATGAGCAGTTCTTC
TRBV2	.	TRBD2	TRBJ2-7	CASRGTSSYEQYF	TGTGCCAGCAGGGGGACTAGCTCCTACGAGCAGTACTTC
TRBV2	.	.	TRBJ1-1	CASSEYPNTEAFF	TGTGCCAGCAGTGAATATCCGAACACTGAAGCTTTCTTT
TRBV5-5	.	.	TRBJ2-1	CASSLDGGSYNEQFF	TGTGCCAGCAGCTTGGACGGGGGATCCTACAATGAGCAGTTCTTC
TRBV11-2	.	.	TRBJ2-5	CASSLGTVRETQYF	TGTGCCAGCAGCTTGGGGACTGTTCGCGAGACCCAGTACTTC
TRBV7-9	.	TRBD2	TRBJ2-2	CASSRRGGLNTGELFF	TGTGCCAGCAGCCGACGCGGGGGGTTGAACACCGGGGAGCTGTTTTTT
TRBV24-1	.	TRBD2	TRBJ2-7	CATASKARGLAGRGPKREQYF	TGTGCCACCGCATCCAAGGCCAGGGGACTAGCGGGGAGGGGCCCCAAGAGGGAGCAGTACTTC
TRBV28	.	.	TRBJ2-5	CASSAEGGGLGTQYF	TGTGCCAGCAGTGCGGAGGGGGGAGGGCTTGGGACCCAGTACTTC
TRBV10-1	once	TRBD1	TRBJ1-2	CASRRTGDKPHYTF	TGCGCCAGCAGACGGACAGGGGACAAACCCCACTACACCTTC
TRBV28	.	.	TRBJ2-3	CASSLFQGSVDTQYF	TGTGCCAGCAGTTTATTTCAGGGGAGTGTTGATACGCAGTATTTT
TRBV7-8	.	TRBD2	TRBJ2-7	CASSQRLAGPSYEQYF	TGTGCCAGCAGCCAAAGACTAGCGGGGCCCTCCTACGAGCAGTACTTC
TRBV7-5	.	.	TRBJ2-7	CARSLGQVGEQYF	TGTGCCAGAAGCTTAGGACAGGTCGGCGAGCAGTACTTC
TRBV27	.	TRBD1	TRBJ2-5	CASSMTGRTQETQYF	TGTGCCAGCAGTATGACAGGGAGAACTCAAGAGACCCAGTACTTC
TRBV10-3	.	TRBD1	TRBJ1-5	CATRQGVGNQPQHF	TGTGCCACCCGACAGGGGGTCGGCAATCAGCCCCAGCATTTT
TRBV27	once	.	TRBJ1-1	CASSPGASNTEAFF	TGTGCCAGCAGTCCGGGAGCCTCAAACACTGAAGCTTTCTTT
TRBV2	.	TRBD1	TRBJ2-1	CASRDTGTGDRMQFF	TGTGCCAGCAGGGACACCGGGACAGGGGATCGTATGCAGTTCTTC
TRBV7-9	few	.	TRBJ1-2	CASSLAGRGYTF	TGTGCCAGCAGCTTAGCCGGGAGAGGCTACACCTTC
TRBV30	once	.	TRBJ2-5	CAWSVTGGTQYF	TGTGCCTGGAGTGTGACCGGCGGGACCCAGTACTTC
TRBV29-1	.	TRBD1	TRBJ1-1	CSAPGQPNTEAFF	TGCAGCGCACCGGGACAGCCGAACACTGAAGCTTTCTTT
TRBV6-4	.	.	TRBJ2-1	CASSDSHRVKFF	TGTGCCAGCAGTGACTCGCACAGGGTCAAGTTCTTC
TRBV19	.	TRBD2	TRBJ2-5	CASSIDLRGGSQETQYF	TGTGCCAGTAGTATAGATCTCCGCGGGGGGAGCCAAGAGACCCAGTACTTC
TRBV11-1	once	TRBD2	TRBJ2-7	CASSFGGTSSYEQYF	TGTGCCAGCAGCTTCGGGGGGACCAGCTCCTACGAGCAGTACTTC
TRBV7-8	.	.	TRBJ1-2	CASSLTPSGRGYTF	TGTGCCAGCAGCTTAACCCCGTCGGGGAGGGGCTACACCTTC
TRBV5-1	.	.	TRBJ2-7	CASTPDRTAYEQYF	TGCGCCAGCACCCCCGACAGGACCGCCTACGAGCAGTACTTC
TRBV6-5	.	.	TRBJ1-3	CASSIRAPQGNTIYF	TGTGCCAGCAGCATCAGGGCCCCTCAAGGGAACACCATATATTTT
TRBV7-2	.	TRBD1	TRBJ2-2	CASSLAGQGYTGELFF	TGTGCCAGCAGCCTCGCGGGACAGGGGTACACCGGGGAGCTGTTTTTT
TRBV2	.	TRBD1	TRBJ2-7	CASTGGPGTYEQYF	TGTGCCAGTACAGGGGGTCCGGGCACCTACGAGCAGTACTTC
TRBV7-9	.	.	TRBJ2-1	CASSRQEKNEQFF	TGTGCCAGCAGCCGACAGGAAAAAAATGAGCAGTTCTTC
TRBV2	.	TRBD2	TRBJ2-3	CASRLLAGTDTQYF	TGTGCCAGCAGGTTACTAGCGGGCACAGATACGCAGTATTTT
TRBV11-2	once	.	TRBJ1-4	CASSLNSLSANDEKLFF	TGTGCCAGCAGCTTAAACAGTCTCTCCGCCAACGATGAAAAACTGTTTTTT
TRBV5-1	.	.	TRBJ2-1	CASSATYNEQFF	TGCGCCAGCAGCGCGACATACAATGAGCAGTTCTTC
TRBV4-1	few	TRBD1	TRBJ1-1	CASSQDTGVAEAFF	TGCGCCAGCAGCCAAGACACAGGGGTCGCTGAAGCTTTCTTT
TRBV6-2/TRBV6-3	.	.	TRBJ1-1	CASSLAVDRPEAFF	TGTGCCAGCAGCCTCGCGGTCGACAGGCCTGAAGCTTTCTTT
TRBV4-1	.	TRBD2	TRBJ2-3	CASSSQGTSVFTDTQYF	TGCGCCAGCAGCTCCCAGGGGACTAGCGTCTTCACAGATACGCAGTATTTT
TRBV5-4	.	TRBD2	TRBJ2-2	CASSSWRGAGTGELFF	TGTGCCAGCAGCTCATGGCGGGGGGCGGGCACCGGGGAGCTGTTTTTT
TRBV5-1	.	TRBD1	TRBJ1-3	CASSLGQGAGNTIYF	TGCGCCAGCAGCCTCGGTCAGGGGGCTGGAAACACCATATATTTT
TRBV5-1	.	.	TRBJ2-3	CASRLGRGSTDTQYF	TGCGCCAGCCGCCTGGGGCGGGGTAGCACAGATACGCAGTATTTT
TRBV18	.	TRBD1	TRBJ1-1	CASSQTDRENTEAFF	TGTGCCAGCTCCCAGACGGACAGGGAGAACACTGAAGCTTTCTTT
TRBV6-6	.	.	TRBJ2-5	CASSYPGYQETQYF	TGTGCCAGCAGTTATCCGGGATACCAAGAGACCCAGTACTTC
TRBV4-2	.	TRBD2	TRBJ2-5	CASSQGGTSNSGETQYF	TGTGCCAGCAGCCAAGGTGGGACTAGCAATTCCGGTGAGACCCAGTACTTC
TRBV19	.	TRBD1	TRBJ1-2	CASSTGQARNYGYTF	TGTGCCAGTAGTACCGGACAGGCCCGTAACTATGGCTACACCTTC
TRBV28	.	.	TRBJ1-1	CASSPDLGHPNTEAFF	TGTGCCAGCAGCCCCGACCTGGGACACCCGAACACTGAAGCTTTCTTT
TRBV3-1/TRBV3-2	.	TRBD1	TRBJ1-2	CASSQDSEGQTPNYGYTF	TGTGCCAGCAGCCAAGATTCGGAGGGACAGACCCCTAACTATGGCTACACCTTC
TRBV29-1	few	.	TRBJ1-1	CSVEVTVEAFF	TGCAGCGTTGAGGTGACAGTTGAAGCTTTCTTT
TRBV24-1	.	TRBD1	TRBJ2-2	CATSDPGQGVGTGELFF	TGTGCCACCAGTGATCCGGGACAGGGGGTGGGCACCGGGGAGCTGTTTTTT
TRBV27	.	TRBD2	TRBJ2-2	CASSLWLAGVGELFF	TGTGCCAGCAGTTTATGGCTAGCGGGGGTCGGGGAGCTGTTTTTT
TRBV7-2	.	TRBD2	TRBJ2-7	CASRPSGRGEQYF	TGTGCCAGCAGGCCTAGCGGGAGGGGCGAGCAGTACTTC
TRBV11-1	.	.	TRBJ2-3	CASSLNSVLDTQYF	TGTGCCAGCAGCTTAAATTCGGTCTTAGATACGCAGTATTTT
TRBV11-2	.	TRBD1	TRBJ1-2	CASSSPFLGQRSGGYTF	TGTGCCAGCAGCTCCCCCTTTCTGGGACAGAGGTCGGGTGGCTACACCTTC
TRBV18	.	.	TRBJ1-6	CASSPGLGGTPLHF	TGTGCCAGCTCCCCGGGACTCGGAGGGACACCCCTCCACTTT